This T cell receptor (beta chain) was captured by sequencing in a study of T cells in Graves' hyperthyroidism and ophthalmopathy (dated by TCRdb to between 2018 and 2021). A note on the overall study: TCR V-J signatures able to tell the groups apart were searched for in a discovery cohort of 95 to 100 patients, of whom around 42 had Graves' ophthalmopathy and roughly 57 had stable Graves' hyperthyroidism. Whether ophthalmopathy could be predicted prospectively was tested in an independent validation cohort made up of roughly 19 hyperthyroidism patients plus 17 patients who later progressed to ophthalmopathy. For training and testing, the 110 or so patients in the discovery cohort were randomly divided in a 7:3 ratio. In about 6 Graves' hyperthyroidism patients, the study also compared T-cell repertoires from thyroid tissue with T-cell repertoires from blood. Once sampling was done, hyperthyroidism patients were given methimazole at a starting dose of 30 mg daily, whereas ophthalmopathy patients were given high-dose intravenous methylprednisolone. The paper reports TCR Vbeta CDR3 sequencing of some 140 peripheral blood samples: around 45 ophthalmopathy, 70 to 85 hyperthyroidism and approximately 17 progressor patients.

Broader findings and caveats from the paper: In validation, the model predicted progression to ophthalmopathy with about 71% sensitivity and approximately 72% specificity, a median of 6.5 months before onset. Ophthalmopathy was separated from stable hyperthyroidism by a 13 V-J signature model, with about 88% sensitivity and about 81% specificity obtained in cross-validation and 80%/75% obtained in testing. Blood samples also contained most of the expanded thyroid clonotypes (frequency above 0.001), which suggests that blood repertoires may reflect thyroid immune responses. Sample size was not statistically predetermined, and blinding of investigators to group allocation was not performed.

This clonotype showed up many times. What this receptor recognizes is not known. No qualities accompany the bases; no much larger clone lies one base away. Amplification of TCR beta CDR3 regions was carried out from RNA transcripts. The TCR CDR3 was subjected to a first round of RT-PCR using the HTBI primer set and the Qiagen OneStep RT-PCR kit. Libraries were constructed in a second round of multiplex PCR, after which size selection and purification were carried out. Libraries were sequenced paired-end with 100 bp reads on an Illumina HiSeq2000. Per the original workflow: SOAPnuke was used to process the raw data, removing reads that contained adapters or uncalled bases, had a mean Phred below 15, or lacked an exact match to the constant primer or identifier. COPE v1.2.5 was used to merge the high-quality paired reads, and each unique nucleotide sequence was defined as a clonotype. Clonotypes were aligned to IMGT TRBV, TRBD and TRBJ reference segments using MiTCR v1.1. Only V-J combinations with frequency above 0.0001, covering 99% to 99.2% of repertoires, were analysed. The TCS score was defined as F50 (clonal expansion) divided by E x V (chaos), with BLOSUM62-based TCRdist calculated between CDR3 peptides within each V-J. Welch's t-statistics and random forest reduced around 520 V-J features to 10 to 15, which were used in a naive Bayes classifier (R e1071). The Morisita-Horn index was used to measure how similar the thyroid and blood repertoires were. TCRdb cleaned the public reads at Q25 with fastp, built clones with MiXCR and kept in-frame beta chains. Each entry is one CDR3 protein sequence, shown with its most common DNA and genes. The V and J calls reflect TCRdb's pipeline rather than the authors' work. The sample table contains 550,000 to 700,000 distinct CDR3 sequences; only one count was recorded for more than 45% of them. Together, the top ten hold around 17% of the sample.

The cysteine opens and the phenylalanine closes a CDR3 of 17 amino acids. Only the CDR3 part of the read is kept: 51 bases, read in frame from the first base. Sequences LNHNV (CDR1) and YYDKDF (CDR2) are obtained from the germline V gene (reference sequence). V loses 0 bases at its end and J loses 6 bases; junction bases beyond the gene matches: 13. The study excluded patients with uncontrolled infections, other autoimmune diseases, pregnancy or lactation. Diagnoses were based on clinical symptoms, serum thyroxine and TRAb, thyroid ultrasound and orbital computed tomography. Total RNA was extracted using Trizol reagent, and RNA quality was assessed on an Agilent 2100 Bioanalyzer.

The sample taken for sequencing was peripheral blood or thyroid tissue (not recorded which). The rearranged segments are TRBV15 and TRBJ1-1, with 7 junctional bases fitting TRBD1. This clonotype was sampled from an adult woman with Graves' disease, either hyperthyroidism or ophthalmopathy (not recorded which). The CDR3 protein sequence reads: CATSREGEHRGRAEAFF. The nucleotide sequence reads as follows: TGTGCCACCAGCAGAGAGGGGGAGCACAGGGGAAGGGCTGAAGCTTTCTTT.